The next 6 T cell receptor beta chains were all read from a single sample in a study of monozygotic twins with inflammatory bowel disease. After re-calling the 5' RACE reads, TCRdb lists one entry per CDR3 protein, DNA absent. Here the sample table reports approximately 330,000 distinct CDR3 sequences. Material for sequencing was blood. The receptors derive from a human donor with ulcerative colitis or Crohn's disease, or a healthy co-twin of an affected twin (not recorded which).

CDR3: CASSLVLVPQETQYF. V usage is TRBV7-2 and J usage is TRBJ2-5; the TCRdb call, TRBD2, lacks DNA for checking. From germline, CDR1 is SGHTA and CDR2 FQGNSA. This CDR3 is built from 15 residues.

CDR3 residues: CASSSGTLLREQYF. J is TRBJ2-7 and V is TRBV5-6; the D call from TCRdb, TRBD1, cannot be confirmed without DNA. CDR1 is SGHDT and CDR2 is YYEEEE in the germline V gene. This CDR3 spans 14 amino acids.

The CDR3 loop is CSARDSARSTDTQYF. J is TRBJ2-3 and V is TRBV20-1. The CDR3 is made up of 15 amino acids. CDR1 is DFQATT, CDR2 SNEGSKA, per germline (reference sequence).

V and J are TRBV10-3 and TRBJ2-1; no DNA is available, so the TRBD2 call from TCRdb remains unchecked. Germline CDR1 reads ENHRY; CDR2 reads SYGVKD. The CDR3 length is 16 residues. This CDR3 reads CAISGFPSAPYNEQFF.

This chain joins TRBV12-3 or TRBV12-4 and TRBJ2-1; TCRdb indicates TRBD2, and absent DNA this call remains unverified. The CDR3 is 16 amino acids. CDR3 sequence: CASSLRTSGRTNEQFF.

This rearrangement joins TRBV12-3 or TRBV12-4 to TRBJ2-7. This CDR3 has 15 amino acids. The chain's CDR3 is CASSFNPRLTYEQYF.